A selection of T cell receptor beta chains follows, all from one sample in a study of blood T cell repertoires in COVID-19. The method was immunoSEQ multiplex PCR; TCRdb's version includes in-frame clones alone and lacks a portion of them. Among more than 450,000 clones, about nine tenths were seen once, and the ten largest hold 0.65% to 0.9%. Sequencing was performed on PBMCs or T cells enriched from blood (not recorded which). These receptors all come from a woman under 30 who had recovered from COVID-19. CDR3s include the opening cysteine and the closing phenylalanine or tryptophan. Fields, in order: J gene, D gene, clone size, V gene, CDR3 protein, CDR3 DNA. D genes are given only for firm matches. The size of a clone is reported for some rows only, either as once, few or many, or as a class for expanded clones.

TRBJ1-2	-	-	TRBV2	CASSELEGANGYTF	TGTGCCAGCAGTGAGTTAGAAGGGGCGAATGGCTACACCTTC
TRBJ2-3	-	-	TRBV7-8	CASSRLDYTQYF	TGTGCCAGCAGCCGACTAGATTATACGCAGTATTTT
TRBJ2-2	-	-	TRBV9	CASSPQGAGGATGELFF	TGTGCCAGCAGCCCTCAGGGGGCGGGGGGGGCGACCGGGGAGCTGTTTTTT
TRBJ1-2	-	few	TRBV4-1	CASSLVRGRDYGYTF	TGCGCCAGCAGCCTAGTAAGGGGCAGGGACTATGGCTACACCTTC
TRBJ1-2	-	-	TRBV29-1	CSVKGGIERGYTF	TGCAGCGTTAAGGGCGGGATAGAGCGGGGCTACACCTTC
TRBJ1-4	-	-	TRBV4-1	CASSQQVGRRVFF	TGCGCCAGCAGCCAACAAGTAGGGCGGAGGGTGTTTTTT
TRBJ1-2	-	-	TRBV4-1	CASSHRDSYTF	TGCGCCAGCAGCCACAGGGATAGCTACACCTTC
TRBJ1-5	-	-	TRBV4-1	CASSQVGGGGTVQPQHF	TGCGCCAGCAGCCAAGTGGGGGGAGGGGGTACGGTTCAGCCCCAGCATTTT
TRBJ1-1	-	-	TRBV30	CACRPGINTEAFF	TGTGCCTGTCGACCGGGGATTAACACTGAAGCTTTCTTT
TRBJ1-2	-	few	TRBV4-1	CASSQDQGTSYTF	TGCGCCAGCAGCCAAGACCAGGGGACGTCGTACACCTTC
TRBJ2-3	-	-	TRBV28	CASTAGHSSTDTQYF	TGTGCCAGCACCGCAGGGCATTCTAGCACAGATACGCAGTATTTT
TRBJ1-1	-	few	TRBV2	CASTPVPDTEAFF	TGTGCCAGCACCCCTGTCCCCGACACTGAAGCTTTCTTT
TRBJ2-4	-	-	TRBV7-9	CASSLERALAKNIQYF	TGTGCCAGCAGCTTGGAGAGGGCTCTAGCCAAAAACATTCAGTACTTC
TRBJ2-3	TRBD2	-	TRBV19	CASSIVGGDYTDTQYF	TGTGCCAGTAGTATAGTGGGGGGGGACTACACAGATACGCAGTATTTT
TRBJ2-3	-	-	TRBV7-8	CASSLTRLNQPQYF	TGTGCCAGCAGCTTAACGAGACTAAATCAGCCCCAGTATTTT
TRBJ2-7	-	-	TRBV7-2	CASSRAGIGSYEQYF	TGTGCCAGCAGTCGCGCGGGGATTGGTTCCTACGAGCAGTACTTC
TRBJ1-5	-	-	TRBV30	CASSRVGARQPQHF	TGTGCCTCCAGTCGGGTGGGGGCTAGGCAGCCCCAGCATTTT
TRBJ1-5	TRBD1	-	TRBV2	CASRLLGQGNQPQHF	TGTGCCAGCAGACTATTGGGACAGGGGAATCAGCCCCAGCATTTT
TRBJ1-3	TRBD1	-	TRBV5-1	CASSLATGGGSGNTIYF	TGCGCCAGCAGCTTGGCCACAGGGGGCGGCTCTGGAAACACCATATATTTT
TRBJ1-5	-	many	TRBV21-1	CASSKALRLGEGNQPQHF	TGTGCCAGCAGCAAAGCGCTTAGGCTCGGTGAGGGCAATCAGCCCCAGCATTTT
TRBJ1-2	TRBD1	few	TRBV11-2	CASSLGGQGGDTF	TGTGCCAGCAGCTTAGGCGGACAGGGTGGGGACACCTTC
TRBJ1-1	TRBD1	-	TRBV29-1	CSASATGEITEAFF	TGCAGCGCCTCCGCGACAGGGGAGATCACTGAAGCTTTCTTT
TRBJ1-3	-	few	TRBV25-1	CASSYSRSGNTIYF	TGTGCCAGCTCATACAGCCGCTCTGGAAACACCATATATTTT
TRBJ2-2	TRBD2	-	TRBV5-5	CASREARALTGELFF	TGTGCCAGCCGGGAGGCGAGGGCTCTCACCGGGGAGCTGTTTTTT
TRBJ1-4	TRBD1	few	TRBV6-5	CASTGQGKKLFF	TGTGCCAGCACGGGACAGGGAAAAAAACTGTTTTTT
TRBJ1-1	TRBD1	-	TRBV19	CASTMEGAAFF	TGTGCCAGTACCATGGAGGGGGCAGCTTTCTTT
TRBJ1-2	-	-	TRBV5-6	CASRLTGISVRGYTF	TGTGCCAGCAGGTTAACAGGGATCTCTGTGCGTGGCTACACCTTC
TRBJ2-7	-	-	TRBV19	CASSGRDKGYEQYF	TGTGCCAGTAGTGGCAGGGATAAGGGGTACGAGCAGTACTTC
TRBJ2-6	TRBD2	-	TRBV5-1	CASSPPTGTSGSGANVLTF	TGCGCCAGCAGCCCGCCCACCGGGACTAGCGGCTCTGGGGCCAACGTCCTGACTTTC
TRBJ1-2	TRBD1	-	TRBV6-5	CASSSNTGGSGYTF	TGTGCCAGCAGTTCTAACACAGGGGGCAGTGGCTACACCTTC
TRBJ2-7	-	-	TRBV19	CASSAQQGSEQYF	TGTGCCAGTAGTGCGCAACAGGGAAGCGAGCAGTACTTC
TRBJ1-1	TRBD1	-	TRBV5-1	CASSLQGGYTEAFF	TGCGCCAGCAGCTTACAGGGGGGTTACACTGAAGCTTTCTTT
TRBJ2-7	TRBD2	-	TRBV6-1	CASSEASLAGGMYEQYF	TGTGCCAGCAGTGAAGCTAGCCTAGCGGGGGGGATGTACGAGCAGTACTTC
TRBJ1-2	-	-	TRBV25-1	CASTKTGTLVGGYTF	TGTGCCAGCACAAAGACTGGGACACTGGTTGGAGGCTACACCTTC
TRBJ2-5	TRBD1	-	TRBV4-1	CASISGLDRGKSETQYF	TGCGCCAGCATATCTGGGTTAGACAGGGGCAAGTCGGAGACCCAGTACTTC
TRBJ1-4	-	-	TRBV7-2	CASSSPGASHEKLFF	TGTGCCAGCTCCTCTCCGGGAGCCAGCCATGAAAAACTGTTTTTT
TRBJ2-3	TRBD1	-	TRBV2	CASTRGTGEDTQYF	TGTGCCAGCACCCGTGGGACAGGGGAAGATACGCAGTATTTT
TRBJ2-3	-	-	TRBV6-5	CASTREDTQYF	TGTGCCAGCACCCGCGAGGATACGCAGTATTTT
TRBJ2-1	-	-	TRBV5-1	CASSLALIQGNEQFF	TGCGCCAGCAGCTTGGCCCTCATCCAGGGCAATGAGCAGTTCTTC
TRBJ1-4	-	-	TRBV21-1	CASSKSGLCEKLFF	TGTGCCAGCAGCAAGAGTGGGCTGTGTGAAAAACTGTTTTTT
TRBJ1-4	-	few	TRBV2	CASSAQEGEKLFF	TGTGCCAGCAGTGCCCAGGAGGGGGAAAAACTGTTTTTT
TRBJ1-5	-	-	TRBV6-5	CACQEGPDGNQPQHF	TGTGCCTGCCAGGAGGGCCCGGATGGCAATCAGCCCCAGCATTTT
TRBJ2-3	-	-	TRBV24-1	CATSDYQSDTQYF	TGTGCCACCAGTGATTATCAGTCAGATACGCAGTATTTT
TRBJ2-1	TRBD1	once	TRBV11-2	CASSLGATGYYNEQFF	TGTGCCAGCAGCTTAGGGGCGACAGGGTATTACAATGAGCAGTTCTTC
TRBJ1-5	-	-	TRBV5-4	CASSLAGNSNQPQHF	TGTGCCAGCAGCTTAGCGGGGAATAGCAATCAGCCCCAGCATTTT
TRBJ1-1	TRBD1	-	TRBV5-1	CASSLGDRMNTEAFF	TGCGCCAGCAGCTTGGGGGACAGGATGAACACTGAAGCTTTCTTT
TRBJ1-1	-	-	TRBV6-4	CASSDSRNTEAFF	TGTGCCAGCAGTGACTCTCGTAACACTGAAGCTTTCTTT
TRBJ1-2	TRBD1	few	TRBV3-1/TRBV3-2	CASSVRQGGGYTF	TGTGCCAGCAGCGTCCGACAGGGGGGCGGCTACACCTTC
TRBJ2-7	TRBD1	-	TRBV10-2	CASSEPRTGFYEQYF	TGCGCCAGCAGTGAGCCTAGGACAGGTTTTTACGAGCAGTACTTC
TRBJ1-4	-	-	TRBV5-6	CASSPSGGLPNEKLFF	TGTGCCAGCAGCCCAAGCGGGGGGCTACCTAATGAAAAACTGTTTTTT
TRBJ2-5	-	-	TRBV3-1/TRBV3-2	CASSRALAGAQYF	TGTGCCAGCAGCCGCGCACTAGCCGGGGCCCAGTACTTC
TRBJ1-2	-	-	TRBV30	CAWISGGPYGYTF	TGTGCCTGGATTTCGGGGGGGCCCTATGGCTACACCTTC
TRBJ2-1	-	-	TRBV12-5	CASVSVDEQFF	TGTGCTAGTGTTTCCGTCGATGAGCAGTTCTTC
TRBJ2-2	TRBD1	-	TRBV18	CASSPPATGGDTGELFF	TGTGCCAGCTCACCACCAGCGACAGGGGGAGACACCGGGGAGCTGTTTTTT
TRBJ1-6	-	-	TRBV2	CASSNKQVINSPLHF	TGTGCCAGCAGTAATAAACAGGTGATCAATTCACCCCTCCACTTT